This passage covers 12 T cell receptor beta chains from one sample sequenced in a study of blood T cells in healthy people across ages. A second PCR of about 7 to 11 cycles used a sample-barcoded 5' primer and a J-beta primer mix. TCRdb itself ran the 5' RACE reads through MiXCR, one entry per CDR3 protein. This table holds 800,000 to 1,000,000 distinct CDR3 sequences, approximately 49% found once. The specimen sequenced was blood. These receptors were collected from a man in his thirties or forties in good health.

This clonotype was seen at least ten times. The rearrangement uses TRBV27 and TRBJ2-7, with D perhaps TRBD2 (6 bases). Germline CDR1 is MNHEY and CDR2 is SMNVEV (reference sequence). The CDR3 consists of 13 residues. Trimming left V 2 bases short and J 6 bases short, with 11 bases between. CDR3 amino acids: CASSLAPRGEQYF. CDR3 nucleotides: TGTGCCAGCAGTTTAGCCCCGCGGGGCGAGCAGTACTTC.

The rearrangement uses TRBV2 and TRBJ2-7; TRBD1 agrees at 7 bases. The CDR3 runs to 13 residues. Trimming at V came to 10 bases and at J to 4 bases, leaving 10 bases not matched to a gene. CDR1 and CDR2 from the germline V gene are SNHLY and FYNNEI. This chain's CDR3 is CAILGTDRYEQYF. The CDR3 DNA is TGTGCCATTCTCGGGACAGATCGATACGAGCAGTACTTC.

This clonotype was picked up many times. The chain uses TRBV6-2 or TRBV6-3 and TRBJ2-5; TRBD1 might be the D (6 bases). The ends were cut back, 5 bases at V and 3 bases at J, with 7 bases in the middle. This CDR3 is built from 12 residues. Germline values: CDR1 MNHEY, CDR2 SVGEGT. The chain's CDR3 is CASSPGEETQYF. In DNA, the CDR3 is TGTGCCAGCAGTCCAGGGGAAGAGACCCAGTACTTC.

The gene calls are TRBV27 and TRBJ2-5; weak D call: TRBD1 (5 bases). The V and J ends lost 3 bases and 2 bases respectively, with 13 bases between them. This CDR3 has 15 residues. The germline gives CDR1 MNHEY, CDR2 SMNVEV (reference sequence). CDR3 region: CASSFQGWKQETQYF. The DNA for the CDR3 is TGTGCCAGCAGTTTTCAGGGTTGGAAGCAAGAGACCCAGTACTTC.

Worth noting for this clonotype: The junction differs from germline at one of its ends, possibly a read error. The CDR3 DNA reads TGCGCCAGCAGCTTAAGCCCCCGACTAGCGGGGGGTTTAAATGGGCAGTTCTTC. Amino acids: CASSLSPRLAGGLNGQFF. The genes are TRBV7-6 and TRBJ2-1; 13 bases match TRBD2. Germline CDR1 is SGHVS and CDR2 is FNYEAQ. CDR3 length: 18 amino acids.

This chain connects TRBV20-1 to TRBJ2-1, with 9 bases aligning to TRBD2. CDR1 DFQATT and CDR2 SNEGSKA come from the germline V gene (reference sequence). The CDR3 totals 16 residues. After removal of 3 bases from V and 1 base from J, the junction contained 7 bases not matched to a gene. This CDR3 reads CSARVSGLASYNEQFF. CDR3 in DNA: TGCAGTGCTAGGGTGTCCGGACTAGCGTCCTACAATGAGCAGTTCTTC.

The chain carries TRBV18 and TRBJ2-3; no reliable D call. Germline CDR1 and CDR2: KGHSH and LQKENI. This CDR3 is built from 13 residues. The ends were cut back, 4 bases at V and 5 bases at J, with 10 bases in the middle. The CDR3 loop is CASSQANGDTQYF. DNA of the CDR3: TGTGCCAGCTCACAGGCCAACGGAGATACGCAGTATTTT. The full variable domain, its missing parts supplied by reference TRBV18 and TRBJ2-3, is NAGVMQNPRHLVRRRGQEARLRCSPMKGHSHVYWYRQLPEEGLKFMVYLQKENIIDESGMPKERFSAEFPKEGPSILRIQQVVRGDSAAYFCASSQANGDTQYFGPGTRLTVL.

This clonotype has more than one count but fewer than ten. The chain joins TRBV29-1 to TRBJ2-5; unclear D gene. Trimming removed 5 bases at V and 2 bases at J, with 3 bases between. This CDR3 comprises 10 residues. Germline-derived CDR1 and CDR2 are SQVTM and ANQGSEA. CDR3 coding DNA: TGCAGCGTTATACAAGAGACCCAGTACTTC. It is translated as CSVIQETQYF.

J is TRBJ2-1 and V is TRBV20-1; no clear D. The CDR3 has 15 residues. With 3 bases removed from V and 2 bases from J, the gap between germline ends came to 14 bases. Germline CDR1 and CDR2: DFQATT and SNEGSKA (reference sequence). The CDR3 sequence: CSASPLARAYNEQFF. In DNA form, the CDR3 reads TGCAGTGCTAGCCCCTTAGCAAGAGCCTACAATGAGCAGTTCTTC.

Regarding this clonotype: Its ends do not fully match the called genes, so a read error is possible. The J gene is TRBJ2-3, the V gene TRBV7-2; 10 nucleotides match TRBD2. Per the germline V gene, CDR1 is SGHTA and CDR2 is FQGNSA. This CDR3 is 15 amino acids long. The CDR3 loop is CASSFAAGGRDTRYF. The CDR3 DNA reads TGTGCCAGCAGCTTCGCAGCGGGGGGGCGAGATACGCGGTATTTT.

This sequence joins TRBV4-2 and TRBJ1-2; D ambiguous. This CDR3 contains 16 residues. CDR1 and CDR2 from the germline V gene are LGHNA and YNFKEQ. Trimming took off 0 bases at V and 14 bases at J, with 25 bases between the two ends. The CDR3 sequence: CASSQDQNGGTMAKTF. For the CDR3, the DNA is TGTGCCAGCAGCCAAGATCAAAACGGAGGTACTATGGCTAAGACCTTC.

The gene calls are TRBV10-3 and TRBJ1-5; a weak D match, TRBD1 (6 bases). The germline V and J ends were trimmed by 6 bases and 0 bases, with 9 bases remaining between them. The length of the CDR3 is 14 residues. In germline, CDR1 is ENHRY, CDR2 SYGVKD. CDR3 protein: CAIRAQGSNQPQHF. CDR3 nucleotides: TGTGCCATCAGAGCACAGGGTAGCAATCAGCCCCAGCATTTT.